This entry features one T cell receptor (beta chain) sequence. What this receptor recognizes is not known. No base quality information exists; no much larger clone differs at one position. The cohort comprised more than 550 healthy bone marrow donors. At the time of sampling, every cohort member was nominally healthy, though immune exposures that went unrecorded were likely present. The donor was CMV seropositive and was included in the group of 250 to 300 seropositive cohort members. Every donor gave a peripheral blood sample, and the peripheral blood mononuclear cells from that sample were used for TCR beta sequencing. Genomic DNA was extracted from the blood cell samples with the Qiagen DNeasy Blood Extraction Kit. The library was prepared using the immunoSEQ multiplex PCR assay. A mixture of 60 forward primers for TCR Vbeta segments and 13 reverse primers for TCR Jbeta segments was used in the multiplex PCR. The CDR3 region of rearranged TCR beta genes was amplified from genomic DNA by a multiplex PCR assay. The amplified TCR beta libraries were sequenced on the Illumina HiSeq System as 87-base-pair reads. The original methods were these. In a later analysis, roughly 80 million unique TCR beta chains were counted across the 690 or so repertoires, and roughly 10 million of these chains were shared by at least two donors. A nearest-neighbor algorithm error-corrected the raw reads and collapsed the reads into unique sequences, merging closely related sequences to remove PCR and sequencing errors. To assign V, D and J gene segments, CDR3 sequences were aligned to IMGT reference sequences. Each retained sequence needed at least a six-nucleotide match to both a V gene segment and a J gene segment. Rearrangements were classified as productive when the CDR3 lacked stop codons and remained in frame with V and J, and all other rearrangements were classified as non-productive. Following IMGT convention, CDR3 was defined as the stretch from the second conserved V-encoded cysteine up to the conserved J-encoded phenylalanine. The earlier analysis of 587 of the donors excluded sequences that lacked an unambiguous match to a single V gene segment. An earlier analysis of several hundred of the donors called V segments functional above 56.7% productive rearrangements and segregating when the between-donor standard deviation exceeded 5%. To diagnose cytomegalovirus status from the catalog of TCR beta chain sequences, a statistical classification framework was built. In a later analysis, V and J genes were assigned by comparing TCR nucleotide sequences against IMGT/GENE-DB human TR gene sequences. A later analysis assigned CDR3 sequences and most-parsimonious VDJ recombination scenarios with the TCRdist pipeline. In a later analysis, every TCR beta chain was defined by the combination of its CDR3 amino acid sequence and its V-gene family, and reads without a unique V-gene family were dropped. As a way to deal with suspected cross-contamination and a sequencing artifact, a later analysis dropped roughly 600 nucleotide sequences that were highly shared and had low generation probability. For each public chain, a later analysis derived a clonal expansion index from normalized ranks of inferred template counts within each repertoire. In a later analysis, generation probabilities were computed using a VDJ recombination model fitted to out-of-frame rearrangements, and the results were checked against IGoR. In a later analysis, TCR-TCR, TCR-HLA and TCR-CMV co-occurrence was scored with hypergeometric tests, and a repertoire-size bias correction was applied to TCR pairs. False discovery rates were estimated in a later analysis by permuting HLA or CMV assignments 20 times. In a later analysis, co-occurring TCRs were grouped using DBSCAN, and TCRdist sequence similarity was added for clustering within HLA-allele-positive subsets. Co-occurrence clustering excluded repertoires with fewer than 30,000 or more than 120,000 public chains, plus five with anomalous nucleotide sharing. The clones in this table, taken by TCRdb from immuneACCESS, are in-frame only. Not every clone is retained; where verified, under half of the shortfall comes from an unresolved V gene, and the cause of the rest is unknown. V, J and clone size derive from that table, while D and trimming were established from the DNA sequence. For this sample there are 100,000 to 150,000 clones; 55% to 75% appear just once. About 1.5% of the sample goes to the ten largest clones.

This entry belongs to a study of cytomegalovirus exposure and HLA in healthy donors listed by TCRdb under 2017. Notes on the research overall: According to an earlier analysis of 550 to 750 of the donors, about 180 million T cells yielded some 120 million unique TCR beta sequences and 250 to 350 Gb of sequence data. The number of donors typed differed by locus, with about 629-630 for A, B, C, DRB1 and DQB1, around 500 for DQA1, over 600 for DPA1, and around 450 for DPB1. In addition to the first cohort of roughly 700 subjects, a separate validation cohort of under 150 different subjects was used. HLA typing covered class I and class II loci at four-digit resolution. Alongside the repertoire data, information on donor age, sex, ethnicity and CMV serostatus was compiled. High-throughput TCR immunosequencing, statistical association of individual TCRs with disease status, and machine learning were combined to predict cytomegalovirus infection status. An earlier analysis of approximately 580 of the donors used high-throughput TCR beta sequencing to judge whether each TCR beta V gene segment behaved as functional or pseudogenic. Using immunosequencing, the study profiled T cell repertoires from 550 to 750 subjects and related those repertoires to cytomegalovirus serostatus. Of the 398 genotyped donors, roughly 85% fell in the genetic ancestry cluster associated with self-reported Caucasian donors. In the later analysis, no new phenotypic data were used to find candidate immune exposures; instead, reliance was placed on TCR beta sequences and their occurrence across donors. In a later analysis, previously published TCR beta repertoires from 670 or so donors were re-analyzed and high-resolution HLA genotyping was added so that TCR occurrence patterns could be studied. Roughly 300 gigabases of sequencing data and 80 million or so unique TCR sequences were included in an early release covering several hundred HLA-typed donors. Because of strong linkage in the cohort, four to six DR-DQ haplotypes were treated as single units for association and clustering. On average, around 240,000 unique TCR beta nucleotide sequences were sequenced per donor among more than 350 genotyped donors of the cohort, with roughly 18% of those sequences being non-productive. The aim of the study was to test whether cataloging public T cell receptors could identify signatures of past pathogen exposure. Genome-wide SNP genotypes for about 55% of the roughly 670 donors were used in a later genetic analysis, which treated that subset as a discovery cohort. Every discovery cohort repertoire had been produced on one sequencing platform.

Results and caveats for the whole study, not just this receptor: A further reported finding was that TCR beta sequences accurately predicted the HLA-A and HLA-B alleles for most subjects in the first cohort. CMV serostatus was the only immune exposure information available for the cohort. In a later analysis, several top co-occurrence clusters were reported to appear linked to parvovirus B19, influenza, CMV and Epstein-Barr virus. In a later analysis, TCR association rates were found to vary across HLA loci, with the most associated TCRs seen for DRB1 alleles and the fewest for HLA-C alleles. Strong co-occurrence of HLA alleles, especially DR and DQ, made assigning TCR associations to individual alleles difficult. According to a later genetic analysis, donors in an Asian-associated ancestry cluster had fewer N-insertions in productive TCRs than the approximately 710-donor mean. The study listed 150 to 200 TCR beta chains as associated with cytomegalovirus. According to a later analysis, most CMV-associated TCR beta chains appeared to be HLA-restricted, and the HLA associations seemed to be driven largely by CMV exposure. At a false discovery rate of 0.05, a later analysis linked roughly 17,000 TCR beta sequences to specific HLA alleles. The sequencing pipeline was judged likely to have produced a cluster of highly shared sequence variants as a technical artifact. Because HLA typing was unavailable for some donors at each locus, only the typed subset was used in association tests. Sequencing depth was assumed to be roughly uniform across donors in the presence/absence analyses, though that assumption may not hold. In vitro tests confirmed that a few of the cytomegalovirus-associated TCR beta chains recognize cytomegalovirus antigens. Some IMGT-functional V segments, including TRBV6-2 and TRBV6-3, could not be distinguished by the 87-base-pair reads and were therefore excluded. In an earlier analysis of 450 to 750 of the donors, most TCR beta V segments appeared in productive rearrangements about 87% or about 30% of the time, broadly matching IMGT annotations. An association between a missense DCLRE1C variant and V-gene and J-gene trimming of TCR beta chains was found in a later genetic analysis and replicated in an independent cohort. The authors suggested that the approach could potentially be generalized to other disease states and immunological phenotypes. Some 15 rarely observed V segments, including chromosome 9 orphons, were excluded from the earlier analysis of about 610 of the donors because counts were too low. The classifier was reported to diagnose cytomegalovirus status with high specificity and sensitivity in both the original cohort and the validation cohort. Linkage disequilibrium might explain the correlated functional status among segregating V segments, but an unknown experimental factor could not be ruled out. This cohort had only TCR beta chains sequenced, and the lack of alpha or paired-chain data limited which features could be detected. In a later analysis, HLA-associated TCR beta chains were found to be more clonally expanded and to have lower generation probabilities than equally common non-associated chains. Most TCR sequences were seen in very few donors, while some public TCRs were found in many individuals.

V and J lose 6 bases and 3 bases, and a span of 9 bases separates them. From cysteine to phenylalanine, the CDR3 is 12 amino acids long. Only the CDR3 part of the read is kept: 36 bases, read in frame from the first base. CDR1 and CDR2 are read off the germline V gene as SGHAT and FQNNGV. The receptor chain draws on TRBV11-2 and TRBJ2-7; a confident D gene designation cannot be given. Sequenced input: PBMCs. The sequence was obtained from a man younger than 45 in good health and CMV-seropositive. The CDR3 in this case is CASSRVLYEQYF. The bases are TGTGCCAGCAGTCGGGTCCTCTACGAGCAGTACTTC.